This T cell receptor (beta chain) was captured by sequencing in a study of control samples from healthy donors and cancer patients. Produced via immunoSEQ multiplex PCR; TCRdb's table is partial and in-frame only. Of 140,000 or so clones listed, 91% were seen once; the top ten hold 3.2%. Trimming took off 4 bases at V and 5 bases at J, with 14 bases between the two ends. The CDR3 has 14 residues. Germline CDR1 is LNHNV and CDR2 is YYDKDF (reference sequence). The receptor comes from a man aged 25-45 years in good health. The specimen was blood. V gene TRBV15 combines with J gene TRBJ1-1, with D hard to call. In nucleotides, the CDR3 is TGTGCCACCAGCATCAACAGAAGAGGAACTGAAGCTTTCTTT. Its translation is CATSINRRGTEAFF.